The entry that follows covers one TCR beta chain sequence. Germline values: CDR1 ENHRY, CDR2 SYGVKD. V was shortened by 5 bases and J by 0 bases, with 8 bases between the two germline ends. The CDR3 sequence is 13 residues long. Methods used by the authors: Nucleated cell number was recorded as an estimate derived from reference gene primer amplification. The table came from immunoSEQ multiplex PCR; TCRdb's copy has only in-frame clones and leaves some out. V, J and clone size derive from that table, while D and trimming were established from the DNA sequence. Of about 84,000 clones listed, 65% to 90% were seen once; the top ten hold more than 1%. The data originate from a study of blood T cell repertoires in COVID-19.

The sample comprised peripheral blood. The TCR originated in a man older than 75 with active or convalescent COVID-19. This rearrangement joins TRBV10-3 to TRBJ2-7; D ambiguous. For the CDR3, the DNA is TGTGCCATCAGTCAGACAAGCTCCTACGAGCAGTACTTC. It is translated as CAISQTSSYEQYF.